This T cell receptor beta chain was sequenced in a study of glioma-infiltrating T cells. Overall study results and limits: Tissue-blood divergence was below expectation in non-neoplastic patients, above in gliomas.

TCR alpha and beta CDR3 regions were amplified from RNA using iRepertoire nested multiplex PCR. TCRdb redid the calling of the multiplex PCR reads with MiXCR, one entry per CDR3 protein. The sample consists of about 140,000 distinct CDR3 sequences, roughly 43% of them appearing once. Regarding this clonotype: Its antigen is unidentified. One end of the junction does not line up with germline, which may come from a read error.

The CDR3 runs 15 residues. CDR1 is MNHNY and CDR2 is SVGAGI in the germline V gene (reference sequence). Sequencing was done on a sample of glioma tissue, nonneoplastic brain tissue, or PBMCs (not recorded which). The chain uses TRBV6-6 and TRBJ2-7; no firm D call. The sequence derives from a human donor with low-grade glioma or glioblastoma, undergoing nonglioma brain surgery, or in good health (not recorded which). The CDR3 is CASSYGQYSSYKQYF. The CDR3 DNA reads TGTGCCAGCAGTTACGGGCAGTATAGCTCCTACAAGCAGTACTTC.